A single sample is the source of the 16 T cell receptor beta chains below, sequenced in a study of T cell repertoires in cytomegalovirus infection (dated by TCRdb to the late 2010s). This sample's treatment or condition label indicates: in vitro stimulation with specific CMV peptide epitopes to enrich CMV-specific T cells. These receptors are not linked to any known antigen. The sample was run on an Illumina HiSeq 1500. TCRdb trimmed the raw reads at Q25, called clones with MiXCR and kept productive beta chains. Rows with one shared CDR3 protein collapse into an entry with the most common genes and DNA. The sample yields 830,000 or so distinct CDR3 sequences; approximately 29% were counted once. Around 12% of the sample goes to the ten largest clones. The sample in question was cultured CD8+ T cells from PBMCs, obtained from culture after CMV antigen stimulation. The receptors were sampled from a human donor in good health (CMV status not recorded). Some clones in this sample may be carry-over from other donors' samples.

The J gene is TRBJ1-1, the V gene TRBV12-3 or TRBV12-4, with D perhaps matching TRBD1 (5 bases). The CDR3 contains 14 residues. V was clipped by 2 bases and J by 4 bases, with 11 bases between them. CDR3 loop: CASSLISGATEAFF. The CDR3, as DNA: TGTGCCAGCAGTTTAATCAGCGGGGCCACTGAAGCTTTCTTT.

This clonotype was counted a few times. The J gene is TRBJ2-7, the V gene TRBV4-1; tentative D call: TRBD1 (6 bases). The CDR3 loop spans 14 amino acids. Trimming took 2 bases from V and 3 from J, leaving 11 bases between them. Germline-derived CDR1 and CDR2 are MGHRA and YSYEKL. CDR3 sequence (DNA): TGCGCCAGCAGCCAACCTGGACAGTTCTACGAGCAGTACTTC. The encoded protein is CASSQPGQFYEQYF.

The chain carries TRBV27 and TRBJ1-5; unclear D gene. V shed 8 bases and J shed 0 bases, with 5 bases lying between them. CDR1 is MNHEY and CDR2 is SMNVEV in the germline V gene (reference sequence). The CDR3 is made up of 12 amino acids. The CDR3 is CASANSNQPQHF. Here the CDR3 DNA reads TGTGCCAGCGCAAATAGCAATCAGCCCCAGCATTTT.

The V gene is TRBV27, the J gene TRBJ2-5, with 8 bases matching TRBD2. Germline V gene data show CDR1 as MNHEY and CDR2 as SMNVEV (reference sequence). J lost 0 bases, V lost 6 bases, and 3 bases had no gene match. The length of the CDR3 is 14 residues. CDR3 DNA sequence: TGTGCCAGCAGCCTGCGGGGGGACCAAGAGACCCAGTACTTC. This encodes CASSLRGDQETQYF.

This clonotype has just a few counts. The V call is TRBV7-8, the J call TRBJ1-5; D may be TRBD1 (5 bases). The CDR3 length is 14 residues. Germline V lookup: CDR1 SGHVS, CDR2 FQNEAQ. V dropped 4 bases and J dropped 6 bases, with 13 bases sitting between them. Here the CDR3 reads CASSSEGRSQPQHF. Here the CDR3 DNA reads TGTGCCAGCAGCTCTGAGGGACGAAGTCAGCCCCAGCATTTT.

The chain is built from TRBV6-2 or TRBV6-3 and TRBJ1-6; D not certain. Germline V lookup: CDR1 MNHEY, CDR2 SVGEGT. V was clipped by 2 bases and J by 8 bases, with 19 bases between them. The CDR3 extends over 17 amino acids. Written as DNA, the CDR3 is TGTGCCAGCAGTTACCCTGACGGGAAAAGAATTTATTCACCCCTCCACTTT. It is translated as CASSYPDGKRIYSPLHF.

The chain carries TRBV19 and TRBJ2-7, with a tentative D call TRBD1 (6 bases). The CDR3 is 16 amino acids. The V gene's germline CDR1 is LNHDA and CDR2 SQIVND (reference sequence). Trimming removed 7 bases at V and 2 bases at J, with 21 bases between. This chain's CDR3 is CASTPTGTTGAYEQYF. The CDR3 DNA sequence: TGTGCCAGTACCCCAACGGGGACGACAGGAGCCTACGAGCAGTACTTC.

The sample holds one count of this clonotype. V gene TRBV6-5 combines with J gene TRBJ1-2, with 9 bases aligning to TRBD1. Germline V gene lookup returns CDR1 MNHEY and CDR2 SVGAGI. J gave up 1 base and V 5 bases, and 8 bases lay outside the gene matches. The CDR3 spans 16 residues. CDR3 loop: CASSRGQGSNNYGYTF. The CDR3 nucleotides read TGTGCCAGCAGTCGCGGACAGGGGAGCAATAACTATGGCTACACCTTC.

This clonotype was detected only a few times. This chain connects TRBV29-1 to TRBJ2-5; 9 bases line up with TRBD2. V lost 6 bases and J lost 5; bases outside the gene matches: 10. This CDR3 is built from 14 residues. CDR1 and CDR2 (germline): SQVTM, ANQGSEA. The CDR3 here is CSVPGGLAGETQYF. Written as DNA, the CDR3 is TGCAGCGTGCCGGGGGGGCTAGCGGGGGAGACCCAGTACTTC.

CDR3 region: CASSPDPGQNQPQHF. DNA of the CDR3: TGCGCCAGCAGTCCGGACCCGGGACAGAATCAGCCCCAGCATTTT. V usage is TRBV5-1 and J usage is TRBJ1-5; 7 bases are a match to TRBD1. The CDR3 extends over 15 amino acids. V shed 5 bases, J shed 4 bases, and the junction held 9 bases outside the gene matches. Germline lookup yields CDR1 SGHRS and CDR2 YFSETQ.

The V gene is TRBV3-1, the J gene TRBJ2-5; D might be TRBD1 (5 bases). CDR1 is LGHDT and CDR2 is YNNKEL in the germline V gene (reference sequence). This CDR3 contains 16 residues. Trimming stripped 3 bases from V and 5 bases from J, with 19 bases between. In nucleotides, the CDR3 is TGTGCCAGCAGCCAGCTCCTACAGGACGTCTGGGAGACCCAGTACTTC. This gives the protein CASSQLLQDVWETQYF.

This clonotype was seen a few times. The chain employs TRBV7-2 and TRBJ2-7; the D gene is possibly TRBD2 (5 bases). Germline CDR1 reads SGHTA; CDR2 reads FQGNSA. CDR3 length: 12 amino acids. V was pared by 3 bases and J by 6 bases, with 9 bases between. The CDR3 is CASSLRDFEQYF. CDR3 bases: TGTGCCAGCAGCTTGAGGGATTTCGAGCAGTACTTC.

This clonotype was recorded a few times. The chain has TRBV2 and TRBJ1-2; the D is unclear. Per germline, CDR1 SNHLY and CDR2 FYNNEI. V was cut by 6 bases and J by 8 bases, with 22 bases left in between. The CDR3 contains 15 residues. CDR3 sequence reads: CASSEFSSVLAGYTF. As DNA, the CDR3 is TGTGCCAGCAGCGAATTTAGCTCCGTCCTGGCCGGCTACACCTTC.

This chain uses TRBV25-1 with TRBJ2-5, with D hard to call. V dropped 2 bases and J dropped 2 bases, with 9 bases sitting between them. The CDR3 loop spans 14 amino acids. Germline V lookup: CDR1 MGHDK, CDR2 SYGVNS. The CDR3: CASSEQNSQETQYF. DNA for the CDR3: TGTGCCAGCAGTGAACAGAACAGTCAAGAGACCCAGTACTTC.

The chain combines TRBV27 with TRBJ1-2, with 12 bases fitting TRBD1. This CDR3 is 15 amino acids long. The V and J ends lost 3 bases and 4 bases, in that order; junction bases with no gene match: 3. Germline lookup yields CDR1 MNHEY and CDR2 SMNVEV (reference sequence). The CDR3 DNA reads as TGTGCCAGCAGTTTCGAGGGACAGGGGGCCTATGGCTACACCTTC. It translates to CASSFEGQGAYGYTF.

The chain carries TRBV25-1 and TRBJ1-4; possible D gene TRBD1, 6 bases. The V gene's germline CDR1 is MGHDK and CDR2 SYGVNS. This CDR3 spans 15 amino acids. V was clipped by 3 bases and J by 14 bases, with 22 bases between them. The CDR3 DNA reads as TGTGCCAGCAGTGACTACGGACAGAGTGGGGCCGGTCTGTTTTTT. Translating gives CASSDYGQSGAGLFF.